This T cell receptor beta chain was obtained from a study of T cells in Graves' hyperthyroidism and ophthalmopathy. Study context: Before treatment of any kind, peripheral blood was taken at initial diagnosis.

Amplified TCR beta CDR3 regions derived from RNA transcripts. HTBI primers were the set used in a first-round RT-PCR of the TCR CDR3. From the multiplex PCR reads, TCRdb called clonotypes with MiXCR, one entry per CDR3 protein. This sample carries a few hundred thousand distinct CDR3 sequences, about 15% of them seen once, and the ten largest clones take around 61%. Patients having uncontrolled infection, another autoimmune disease, pregnancy or lactation were not included. The study based diagnoses on clinical symptoms, serum thyroxine and TRAb, thyroid ultrasound and orbital computed tomography. There are many counts of this clonotype. The target antigen is unknown. General study points: The blood repertoire included most of the expanded thyroid clonotypes above 0.001.

The ends lost 5 bases at V and 0 bases at J; junction bases unmatched: 6. Germline V gives CDR1 ENHRY, CDR2 SYGVKD. The CDR3 loop spans 16 amino acids. The TCR originated in a woman aged 60-75 years with Graves' ophthalmopathy. V gene TRBV10-3 combines with J gene TRBJ2-1; 8 bases align to TRBD2. Sequencing used blood. The DNA of the CDR3 is TGTGCCATCAGTCCCCTAGCGGGCCTCTCCTACAATGAGCAGTTCTTC. This translates into CAISPLAGLSYNEQFF.